This TCR beta chain was recovered during a study of cytomegalovirus exposure and HLA in healthy donors. This clone came up a few times. The length of the CDR3 is 16 residues. Germline V gene lookup returns CDR1 SEHNR and CDR2 FQNEAQ (reference sequence). The V gene lost 5 bases and the J gene lost 2 bases, with 13 bases spanning the gap. Using immunoSEQ multiplex PCR, the repertoire was profiled, and TCRdb retains in-frame clones only, with some absent. The data contain around 150,000 clones, around 92% of them singletons. The sample was PBMCs. This TCR derives from a man aged 18 to 30 in good health and CMV-seropositive. The chain is built from TRBV7-9 and TRBJ2-6, with D maybe TRBD1 (6 bases). This CDR3 is CASSANRAPGANVLTF. CDR3 bases: TGTGCCAGCAGCGCAAACAGGGCCCCTGGGGCCAACGTCCTGACTTTC.